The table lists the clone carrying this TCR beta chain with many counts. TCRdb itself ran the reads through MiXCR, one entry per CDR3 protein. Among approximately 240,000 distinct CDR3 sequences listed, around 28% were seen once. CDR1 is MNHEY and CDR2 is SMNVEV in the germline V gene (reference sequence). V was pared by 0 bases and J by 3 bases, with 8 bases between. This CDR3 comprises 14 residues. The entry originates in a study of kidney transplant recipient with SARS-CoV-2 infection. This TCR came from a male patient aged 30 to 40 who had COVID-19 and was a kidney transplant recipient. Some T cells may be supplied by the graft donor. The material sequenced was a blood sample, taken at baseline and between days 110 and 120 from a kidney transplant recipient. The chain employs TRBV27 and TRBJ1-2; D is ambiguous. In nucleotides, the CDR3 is TGTGCCAGCAGTTTATCGTCTGGGGACTATGGCTACACCTTC. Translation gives CASSLSSGDYGYTF.